This T cell receptor beta chain was sequenced in a study of blood T cell repertoires in COVID-19. Profiling relied on immunoSEQ multiplex PCR, and the TCRdb table lists in-frame clones only, not all of them. The sample lists around 100,000 clones; around 85% were seen once. Germline V CDR1 and CDR2: SGDLS, YYNGEE. The CDR3 loop spans 16 amino acids. Trimming left V 4 bases short and J 4 bases short, with 18 bases between. The receptor comes from a human donor in a cohort sampled during active COVID-19. Sample: peripheral blood. The J gene is TRBJ2-1, the V gene TRBV9; tentative D call: TRBD1 (6 bases). This chain's CDR3 is CASSSHREPRYNEQFF. The CDR3 DNA follows: TGTGCCAGCAGCTCCCACAGGGAACCGAGATACAATGAGCAGTTCTTC.